The 20 T cell receptor beta chains given below trace back to one sample, sequenced in a study of blood T cell repertoires in COVID-19 (dated by TCRdb to about 2020). The library was prepared using the immunoSEQ multiplex PCR assay. Here the immuneACCESS table is served through TCRdb, limited to in-frame sequences with V and J called. Missing clones are a known gap in these copies; in checked studies unresolved V genes cover under half, and the rest lacks a known reason. Recorded for this sample are over 100,000 clones; approximately 80% of them occurred a single time. 10% to 15% of the sample comes from the top ten. The sequenced sample consisted of peripheral blood. Receptor source: a woman between 55 and 75 years old with acute or convalescent COVID-19.

J is TRBJ1-2 and V is TRBV11-2; D might be TRBD1 (5 bases). V lost 3 bases and J 3 bases, leaving 17 bases between the germline ends. The length of the CDR3 is 16 residues. Germline values: CDR1 SGHAT, CDR2 FQNNGV. The DNA for the CDR3 is TGTGCCAGCAGCTTCCAGGGCAGCGACGTCTACTATGGCTACACCTTC. This encodes CASSFQGSDVYYGYTF.

The V call is TRBV19, the J call TRBJ2-1; the match to TRBD1 covers 8 bases. V was clipped by 5 bases and J by 6 bases; unmatched bases: 12. The CDR3 extends over 16 amino acids. Germline V gene sequence: CDR1 LNHDA, CDR2 SQIVND (reference sequence). The CDR3 is CASSLLRTGYPNEQFF. Written as DNA, the CDR3 is TGTGCCAGTAGTCTGTTGAGGACAGGGTACCCCAATGAGCAGTTCTTC.

This chain joins TRBV28 and TRBJ1-2, with D maybe TRBD1 (6 bases). V was cut by 7 bases and J by 3 bases, with 6 bases left in between. The CDR3 sequence is 11 residues long. CDR1 and CDR2 (germline): MDHEN, SYDVKM. The CDR3 is CASNRDYGYTF. DNA for the CDR3: TGTGCCAGCAACAGGGACTATGGCTACACCTTC.

V gene TRBV5-5 combines with J gene TRBJ1-2, with D perhaps matching TRBD1 (6 bases). V dropped 1 base and J dropped 2 bases, with 6 bases sitting between them. The CDR3 contains 13 residues. Per the germline V gene, CDR1 is SGHKS and CDR2 is YYEKEE (reference sequence). The CDR3 DNA reads TGTGCCAGCAGCTTGCAGGGGAACTATGGCTACACCTTC. Residues: CASSLQGNYGYTF.

The chain recombines TRBV24-1 with TRBJ2-4; D may be TRBD1 (6 bases). CDR1 and CDR2 (germline): KGHDR, SFDVKD. Trimming pared 5 bases from V and 5 bases from J, leaving 18 bases between. This CDR3 has 16 amino acids. The CDR3 sequence: CATSAYPTGRENIQYF. The CDR3 DNA is TGTGCCACCAGTGCCTACCCCACAGGGCGGGAAAACATTCAGTACTTC.

The chain links TRBV5-1 to TRBJ2-7, with D possibly being TRBD1 (6 bases). Germline V lookup: CDR1 SGHRS, CDR2 YFSETQ. The CDR3 length is 15 residues. V lost 3 bases, J lost 0 bases, and 13 bases lay in between. The CDR3 bases are TGCGCCAGCAGCTCTCCGGGACAAACCTCCTACGAGCAGTACTTC. Translation: CASSSPGQTSYEQYF.

This clone came up a few times. The chain links TRBV5-1 to TRBJ1-1; 8 bases are shared with TRBD1. CDR1 SGHRS and CDR2 YFSETQ come from the germline V gene. V was clipped by 0 bases and J by 5 bases; unmatched bases: 0. CDR3 length: 13 residues. CDR3 sequence (DNA): TGCGCCAGCAGCTTGGACAGGGGGACTGAAGCTTTCTTT. This codes for CASSLDRGTEAFF.

The V and J genes are TRBV7-2 and TRBJ2-6; D remains unclear. There are 13 residues in the CDR3. Germline V gene lookup returns CDR1 SGHTA and CDR2 FQGNSA. The V end lost 5 bases, the J end lost 3 bases, and 5 bases lay between the germline ends. This CDR3 reads CASSPYGANVLTF. The CDR3 DNA follows: TGTGCCAGCAGCCCCTATGGGGCCAACGTCCTGACTTTC.

The gene calls are TRBV11-3 and TRBJ2-2; TRBD1 matches 8 bases. The CDR3 covers 17 residues. Germline-derived CDR1 and CDR2 are SGHNT and YENEEA. Trimming took 1 base from V and 6 from J; bases not matched to a gene: 10. CDR3 region: CASSLGFTGGSAGELFF. The DNA of the CDR3 is TGTGCCAGCAGCTTAGGGTTTACAGGGGGATCGGCCGGGGAGCTGTTTTTT.

This chain uses TRBV5-6 with TRBJ1-1, with a possible D match to TRBD1 (5 bases). The CDR3 loop spans 15 amino acids. Germline V gives CDR1 SGHDT, CDR2 YYEEEE. Trimming shortened V by 3 bases and J by 11 bases, and 23 bases separated the two germline ends. The CDR3 nucleotides are TGTGCCAGCAGCTGGACTACAGTTGGGACGAGCGAGGCTTTCTTT. Amino acid sequence: CASSWTTVGTSEAFF. Variable domain in full (rest from reference TRBV5-6 and TRBJ1-1): DAGVTQSPTHLIKTRGQQVTLRCSPKSGHDTVSWYQQALGQGPQFIFQYYEEEERQRGNFPDRFSGHQFPNYSSELNVNALLLGDSALYLCASSWTTVGTSEAFFGQGTRLTVV.

This clone was recorded once. The chain employs TRBV9 and TRBJ2-2; D is perhaps TRBD1 (5 bases). The CDR3 is 15 amino acids. V was shortened by 3 bases and J by 0 bases, with 9 bases between the two germline ends. Germline CDR1 SGDLS, CDR2 YYNGEE. DNA of the CDR3: TGTGCCAGCAGCGGGACACCCGCGAACACCGGGGAGCTGTTTTTT. Translation: CASSGTPANTGELFF.

The V gene is TRBV24-1, the J gene TRBJ1-5, with D perhaps TRBD1 (6 bases). The germline V and J ends were trimmed by 4 bases and 6 bases, with 12 bases remaining between them. CDR3 length: 14 residues. Per the germline V gene, CDR1 is KGHDR and CDR2 is SFDVKD. The CDR3 protein is CATSERGAGQPQHF. CDR3 DNA: TGTGCCACCAGTGAACGGGGGGCAGGTCAGCCCCAGCATTTT.

The rearrangement uses TRBV29-1 and TRBJ1-1; 8 nucleotides line up with TRBD1. V gave up 6 bases and J gave up 2 bases; unmatched junction bases: 8. The germline CDR1 and CDR2 sequences are SQVTM and ANQGSEA. The CDR3 consists of 14 residues. CDR3 DNA sequence: TGCAGCGTGGGCAGGGGGCGATCAAACACTGAAGCTTTCTTT. Amino acid sequence: CSVGRGRSNTEAFF.

This rearrangement joins TRBV6-5 to TRBJ2-1, with 11 bases matching TRBD2. The CDR3 is 13 residues long. V dropped 8 bases and J dropped 7; count of bases not matched to a gene: 4. Germline lookup yields CDR1 MNHEY and CDR2 SVGAGI. The CDR3 spells CASHLAGGNEQFF. The CDR3 DNA reads TGTGCCAGCCATCTAGCGGGGGGTAATGAGCAGTTCTTC.

J is TRBJ1-3 and V is TRBV12-5; D unclear. Germline V gives CDR1 LGHNT, CDR2 FRNRAP. Trimming shortened V by 4 bases and J by 3 bases, and 25 bases separated the two germline ends. This CDR3 has 19 amino acids. In nucleotides, the CDR3 is TGTGCTAGTGGTTCTCTAGACCATTCTCGAGTTGCGTATGGAAACACCATATATTTT. Residues: CASGSLDHSRVAYGNTIYF.

The gene calls are TRBV12-3 or TRBV12-4 and TRBJ1-1, with D maybe TRBD1 (6 bases). The CDR3 has 13 residues. Trimming shortened V by 7 bases and J by 0 bases, and 9 bases separated the two germline ends. DNA of the CDR3: TGTGCCAGCACCGGACAGATGAACACTGAAGCTTTCTTT. This codes for CASTGQMNTEAFF.

J is TRBJ1-2 and V is TRBV7-2; D call uncertain. V lost 4 bases and J lost 0, with 12 bases in between. Per germline, CDR1 SGHTA and CDR2 FQGNSA. The CDR3 is 15 residues long. Here the CDR3 DNA reads TGTGCCAGCAGCTCCCCGGGGATAGCTAACTATGGCTACACCTTC. Its protein product is CASSSPGIANYGYTF.

V and J are TRBV18 and TRBJ2-1; perhaps TRBD1 as D (5 bases). The germline gives CDR1 KGHSH, CDR2 LQKENI. The CDR3 totals 14 residues. Trimming removed 0 bases at V and 5 bases at J, with 8 bases between. The CDR3 protein is CASSPPPGNNEQFF. DNA for the CDR3: TGTGCCAGCTCACCACCGCCAGGGAACAATGAGCAGTTCTTC.

The V call is TRBV11-1, the J call TRBJ1-1; D is uncertain. The germline V and J ends were trimmed by 11 bases and 4 bases, with 14 bases remaining between them. The germline V gene encodes CDR1 SGHAT and CDR2 FQDESV (reference sequence). The CDR3 runs 12 residues. Written as DNA, the CDR3 is TGTGCCCCCCGGCAGTCGGGCACTGAAGCTTTCTTT. Translation gives CAPRQSGTEAFF.

In regard to this clone: Distinct nucleotide sequences in the sample also encode this CDR3. The chain employs TRBV6-1 and TRBJ1-5; no firm D call. The germline V and J ends were trimmed by 2 bases and 4 bases, with 9 bases remaining between them. CDR3 length equals 14 residues. Germline loops: CDR1 MNHNS, CDR2 SASEGT. In DNA, the CDR3 is TGTGCCAGCAGTGAACTAGGCGGGAATCAGCCCCAGCATTTT. Protein product: CASSELGGNQPQHF.